These 7 T cell receptor beta chains came from one sample sequenced in a study of cytomegalovirus exposure and HLA in healthy donors. The assay was immunoSEQ multiplex PCR, and TCRdb's table has in-frame clones only and misses some. The sample carries tens of thousands of clones, under 96% recorded once. What was sequenced was PBMCs. The receptors come from a woman in her late teens or twenties in good health and CMV-seropositive.

This chain uses TRBV5-6 with TRBJ2-5; 8 nucleotides agree with TRBD1. The junction had 3 bases not matched to a gene; V was cut back by 0 bases and J by 2 bases. Germline V gene sequence: CDR1 SGHDT, CDR2 YYEEEE. The CDR3 contains 15 residues. For the CDR3, the DNA is TGTGCCAGCAGCTTGGATCAGGGGGCTCAAGAGACCCAGTACTTC. Protein product: CASSLDQGAQETQYF.

This clone was seen a handful of times. This chain connects TRBV7-2 to TRBJ2-7; D is perhaps TRBD2 (5 bases). The CDR3 runs to 14 residues. The germline V and J ends were trimmed by 3 bases and 3 bases, with 12 bases remaining between them. Germline loops: CDR1 SGHTA, CDR2 FQGNSA. The CDR3 here is CASSLSGGYYEQYF. The CDR3 DNA sequence: TGTGCCAGCAGCTTGAGCGGCGGGTACTACGAGCAGTACTTC.

The rearrangement links TRBV2 to TRBJ1-2; TRBD1 aligns across 7 bases. The CDR3 runs to 11 residues. V was pared by 11 bases and J by 13 bases, with 13 bases of the junction left unmatched. Germline lookup yields CDR1 SNHLY and CDR2 FYNNEI. The CDR3, as DNA: TGTGCCGGAACACAGGGGCCGGCTATCACCTTC. Encoded protein: CAGTQGPAITF. Using reference TRBV2 and TRBJ1-2 for the parts outside the CDR3, the full variable domain is EPEVTQTPSHQVTQMGQEVILRCVPISNHLYFYWYRQILGQKVEFLVSFYNNEISEKSEIFDDQFSVERPDGSNFTLKIRSTKLEDSAMYFCAGTQGPAITFGSGTRLTVV.

The rearrangement links TRBV7-9 to TRBJ2-2; D might be TRBD1 (6 bases). CDR3 length: 16 residues. Trimming pared 5 bases from V and 0 bases from J, leaving 13 bases between. Germline CDR1 is SEHNR and CDR2 is FQNEAQ (reference sequence). The CDR3 here is CASSAQTGTNTGELFF. As DNA, the CDR3 is TGTGCCAGCAGCGCCCAGACAGGCACGAACACCGGGGAGCTGTTTTTT.

The chain uses TRBV7-2 and TRBJ2-2, with 9 bases fitting TRBD2. V lost 5 bases and J lost 7; bases outside the gene matches: 11. The CDR3 runs to 16 residues. The V gene's germline CDR1 is SGHTA and CDR2 FQGNSA. The CDR3 spells CASSDRSSGNVGELFF. The CDR3 nucleotides are TGTGCCAGCAGCGACCGCTCTAGCGGGAACGTCGGGGAGCTGTTTTTT.

This chain uses TRBV2 with TRBJ2-5; D unclear. V gave up 6 bases and J gave up 5 bases, with 10 bases separating them. CDR3 length: 12 amino acids. CDR1 is SNHLY, CDR2 FYNNEI, per germline. The CDR3 DNA sequence: TGTGCCAGCAGCGTCTCCGGGGAGACCCAGTACTTC. Translated, it gives CASSVSGETQYF.

This clone was seen a single time. The chain combines TRBV11-2 with TRBJ2-7; D perhaps matches TRBD2 (6 bases). The length of the CDR3 is 13 residues. From germline, CDR1 is SGHAT and CDR2 FQNNGV. V dropped 4 bases and J dropped 7 bases, with 14 bases sitting between them. For the CDR3, the DNA is TGTGCCAGCAGCTCGGGACTCGGTAGGGAGCAGTACTTC. Its protein is CASSSGLGREQYF.